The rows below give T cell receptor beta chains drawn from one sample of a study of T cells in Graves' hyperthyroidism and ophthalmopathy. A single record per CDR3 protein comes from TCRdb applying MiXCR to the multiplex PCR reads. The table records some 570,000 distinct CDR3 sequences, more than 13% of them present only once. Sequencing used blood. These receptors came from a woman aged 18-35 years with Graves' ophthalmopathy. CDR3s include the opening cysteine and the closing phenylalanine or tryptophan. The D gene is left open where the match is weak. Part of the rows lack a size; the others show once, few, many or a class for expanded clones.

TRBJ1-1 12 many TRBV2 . CASRQVNTEAFF TGTGCCAGCAGACAGGTGAACACTGAAGCTTTCTTT
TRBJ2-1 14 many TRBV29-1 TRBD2 CSVDGTSGSNEQFF TGCAGCGTTGATGGGACTAGCGGGAGCAATGAGCAGTTCTTC
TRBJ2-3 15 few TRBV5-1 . CASNGATSSTDTQYF TGCGCCAGCAACGGGGCAACCTCTAGCACAGATACGCAGTATTTT
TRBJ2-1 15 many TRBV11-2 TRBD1 CASSAGQGSYNEQFF TGTGCCAGCAGCGCGGGACAGGGGTCCTACAATGAGCAGTTCTTC
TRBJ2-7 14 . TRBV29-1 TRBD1 CSAFLGTGSYEQYF TGCAGCGCCTTTCTTGGGACAGGGTCCTACGAGCAGTACTTC
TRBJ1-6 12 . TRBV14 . CASSRPLVPLHF TGTGCCAGCAGCCGACCGCTGGTGCCCCTCCACTTT
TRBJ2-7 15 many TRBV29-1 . CSVKGAAGGVNEQYF TGCAGCGTGAAGGGGGCGGCGGGAGGAGTCAACGAGCAGTACTTC
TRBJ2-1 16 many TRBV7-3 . CASSLVGAGFYNEQFF TGTGCCAGCAGCTTAGTGGGCGCGGGATTTTACAATGAGCAGTTCTTC
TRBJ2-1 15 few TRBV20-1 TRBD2 CSATNSGNTYNEQFF TGCAGTGCTACTAATAGCGGGAATACCTACAATGAGCAGTTCTTC
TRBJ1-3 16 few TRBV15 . CATSRDLGSSGNTIYF TGTGCCACCAGCAGAGATCTGGGATCCTCTGGAAACACCATATATTTT
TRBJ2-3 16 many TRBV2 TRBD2 CASSEFGLDNADTQYF TGTGCCAGCAGTGAATTTGGACTAGATAATGCAGATACGCAGTATTTT
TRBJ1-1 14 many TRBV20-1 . CSARDQRGAGGAFF TGCAGTGCTAGAGATCAGCGGGGGGCTGGAGGAGCTTTCTTT
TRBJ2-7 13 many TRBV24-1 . CATSSSPHYEQYF TGTGCCACCAGTTCCTCCCCACATTACGAGCAGTACTTC
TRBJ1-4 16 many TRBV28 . CASRYAWGATNEKLFF TGTGCCAGCAGATACGCCTGGGGGGCAACTAATGAAAAACTGTTTTTT
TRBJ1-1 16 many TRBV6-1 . CASRPRGRTYDAEAFF TGTGCCAGCAGACCCCGGGGGCGGACCTACGACGCTGAAGCTTTCTTT
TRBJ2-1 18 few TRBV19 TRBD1 CASRTGTGVFGSYNEQFF TGTGCCAGTAGGACCGGGACAGGGGTTTTTGGTTCGTACAATGAGCAGTTCTTC
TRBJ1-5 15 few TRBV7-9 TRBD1 CASSSTGGSNQPQHF TGTGCCAGCAGCTCGACAGGGGGTAGCAATCAGCCCCAGCATTTT
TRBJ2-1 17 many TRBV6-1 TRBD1 CASSSIGTGQGPDEQFF TGTGCCAGCAGCTCAATTGGGACAGGACAAGGCCCTGATGAGCAGTTCTTC
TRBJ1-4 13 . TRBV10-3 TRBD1 CAISDRGDEKLFF TGTGCCATCAGTGACAGGGGGGATGAAAAACTGTTTTTT
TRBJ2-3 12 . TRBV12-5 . CASRIITDTQYF TGTGCTAGTCGAATAATCACAGATACGCAGTATTTT